One sample yielded the 9 T cell receptor beta chains listed below, sequenced in a study of cytomegalovirus exposure and HLA in healthy donors. PCR amplification relied on 60 Vbeta primers (plus 13 Jbeta primers). The table came from immunoSEQ multiplex PCR; TCRdb's copy has only in-frame clones and leaves some out. The sample lists about 160,000 clones, approximately 80% occurring once. The specimen sequenced was PBMCs. These receptors were taken from a male donor in good health and CMV-seropositive.

The chain couples TRBV25-1 to TRBJ2-7, with TRBD2 matching 7 bases. Germline CDR1 and CDR2: MGHDK and SYGVNS. The CDR3 consists of 14 residues. Trimming took 9 bases from V and 5 from J; bases not matched to a gene: 13. The CDR3 bases are TGTGCCAGTAGCTCCGGACTAGTTGCAAACGAGCAGTACTTC. Residues: CASSSGLVANEQYF.

The chain couples TRBV15 to TRBJ2-7; D might be TRBD1 (6 bases). The germline gives CDR1 LNHNV, CDR2 YYDKDF (reference sequence). This CDR3 is 12 amino acids long. Trimming cost V 5 bases and J 5 bases, with 10 bases left between them. The CDR3 nucleotides are TGTGCCACCAGCCTAACAGGGAACGAGCAGTACTTC. It specifies CATSLTGNEQYF.

Turning to this clone: One junction end disagrees with the germline gene, perhaps due to a read error. The J gene is TRBJ2-1, the V gene TRBV7-9, with D maybe TRBD1 (6 bases). The CDR3 extends over 14 amino acids. Germline V gene sequence: CDR1 SEHNR, CDR2 FQNEAQ (reference sequence). The CDR3 reads CSSSLAQGKNEQFF. In nucleotides, the CDR3 is TGTTCCAGCAGCTTAGCGCAGGGGAAGAATGAGCAGTTCTTC.

The gene calls are TRBV6-4 and TRBJ2-7; TRBD2 aligns across 7 bases. The CDR3 runs 15 residues. In germline, CDR1 is MRHNA, CDR2 SNTAGT. Trimming at V came to 8 bases and at J to 0 bases, leaving 10 bases not matched to a gene. CDR3 region: CASWGGVLSSYEQYF. The CDR3 DNA sequence: TGTGCCAGCTGGGGGGGAGTATTAAGCTCCTACGAGCAGTACTTC.

The chain has TRBV18 and TRBJ2-5, with 10 nucleotides matching TRBD1. Germline-derived CDR1 and CDR2 are KGHSH and LQKENI. V was clipped by 6 bases and J by 5 bases; unmatched bases: 3. The length of the CDR3 is 13 residues. The DNA for the CDR3 is TGTGCCAGCTCCCGGGACAGGGGCGAGACCCAGTACTTC. It translates to CASSRDRGETQYF.

As for this clone: Other DNA sequences in this specimen translate into the identical CDR3. The rearrangement joins TRBV27 to TRBJ1-5; possible D gene TRBD1, 5 bases. Germline lookup yields CDR1 MNHEY and CDR2 SMNVEV (reference sequence). This CDR3 has 13 amino acids. The V gene lost 2 bases and the J gene lost 4 bases, with 6 bases spanning the gap. The CDR3 DNA sequence: TGTGCCAGCAGTTTACGGGGGAATCAGCCCCAGCATTTT. Translation gives CASSLRGNQPQHF.

The J gene is TRBJ2-7, the V gene TRBV11-1; the match to TRBD2 covers 7 bases. From germline, CDR1 is SGHAT and CDR2 FQDESV (reference sequence). With V trimmed by 4 bases and J by 4 bases, 10 bases remained unmatched. This CDR3 has 15 residues. The CDR3 sequence is CASSSGSGILYEQYF. The CDR3 DNA reads as TGTGCCAGCAGCTCTGGAAGCGGGATTCTATACGAGCAGTACTTC.

This clone has only a few counts. This chain connects TRBV2 to TRBJ2-3; TRBD2 aligns across 10 bases. V was pared by 10 bases and J by 1 base, with 8 bases of the junction left unmatched. This CDR3 is 15 amino acids long. In germline, CDR1 is SNHLY, CDR2 FYNNEI. The CDR3, as DNA: TGTGCCACCACCCCACTAGCGGGACGCACAGATACGCAGTATTTT. Its translation is CATTPLAGRTDTQYF. The full variable domain, with the rest looked up from reference TRBV2 and TRBJ2-3, is EPEVTQTPSHQVTQMGQEVILRCVPISNHLYFYWYRQILGQKVEFLVSFYNNEISEKSEIFDDQFSVERPDGSNFTLKIRSTKLEDSAMYFCATTPLAGRTDTQYFGPGTRLTVL.

V usage is TRBV7-3 and J usage is TRBJ1-5; 7 bases are a match to TRBD1. Germline-derived CDR1 and CDR2 are SGHTA and FQGTGA. CDR3 size: 13 residues. The V gene end was trimmed by 5 bases and the J gene end by 4 bases; junction bases not matched to a gene: 2. CDR3 nucleotide sequence: TGTGCCAGCAGCGAACAGGGGAATCAGCCCCAGCATTTT. It codes for CASSEQGNQPQHF.